This T cell receptor beta chain was retrieved from a study of blood T cell repertoires in COVID-19 (dated by TCRdb to the early 2020s). Some background on the complete study: Collaborator samples came from the United States, Italy and Spain and covered acute and convalescent phases of COVID-19. The material from the prospective study consisted of cDNA or gDNA derived from T cells, B-cell-depleted T cells, or PBMCs. Deeply sampled blood TCRbeta repertoires from subjects exposed to, actively infected with, or recovered from COVID-19 were included in the dataset. A freely available public database, intended as a resource for researchers studying the immune response to SARS-CoV-2, is where the repertoires were released. The samples were drawn from the first 160 participants of the ongoing ImmuneRACE study and from under 1,500 subjects provided by 6 global collaborators. Nearly every sample came with metadata listing a de-identified subject ID, COVID-19 status, age in years and sex. Where HLA class I and class II types were available, the types were taken from metadata supplied by the sample provider, not from assay-based typing.

The paper as a whole reports these results and caveats: Clinical and demographic metadata were provided uncurated, with the amount varying by source and participant.

The immunoSEQ Assay, a bias-controlled multiplex PCR, was used to amplify TCRbeta CDR3 regions from genomic DNA. In the authors' own workflow: Within the assay, amplification of reference gene primers was used to estimate how many nucleated cells each sample contained. Sequence reads were collapsed and filtered to measure the absolute abundance of every unique TCRbeta CDR3 rearrangement. For each sample, productive Simpson clonality was calculated as the square root of Simpson's diversity index over productive rearrangements. TCRdb provides this immuneACCESS table in a form limited to in-frame rearrangements. Some clones are lacking; in checked studies, under half of them reflect an unresolved V gene, and why the rest are absent is not known. That table supplies the V and J calls and clone size; D and trimming were determined from the DNA. The sample includes some 200,000 clones, with 75% to 85% observed a single time. The ten largest clones take up about 9% of the sample.

Cut back by 5 bases and 1 base, the V and J ends lie 13 bases apart. CDR1 and CDR2 are drawn from the germline V gene (reference sequence): SEHNR, FQNEAQ. Measured from the cysteine to the phenylalanine, the CDR3 is 15 residues long. Of the read, only the CDR3 DNA is kept; its 45 bases are in frame from base 1. Points on this clone: Its target antigen remains unknown. No much larger clone is present one base from it, and per-base qualities are unavailable.

Participants in the prospective study were aged about 18 to 90 years, lived in about two dozen United States geographic areas, and enrolled through a virtual design. In the prospective study, participants were assigned to cohorts based on the clinical history participants reported in a screening survey and a study questionnaire. For ImmuneRACE Cohort 3, a participant was defined as recovered based on two consecutive negative NP/OP PCR tests, clearance by a healthcare professional, or resolution of symptoms. Each participant in the prospective study had whole blood, serum and a nasopharyngeal or oropharyngeal swab collected by mobile phlebotomists. Prospective study participants could optionally give additional blood draws and questionnaires over an approximately 2-month period. Prospective study blood samples were shipped either frozen or at room temperature before DNA extraction.

The receptor was derived from a man aged 40-49 years who had recovered from COVID-19. The V and J genes are TRBV7-9 and TRBJ2-3, with TRBD1 perhaps the D gene, on 6 matching bases. The material sequenced was PBMCs or T cells enriched from blood (not recorded which). The base sequence is TGTGCCAGCAGCCTCTCAGGGGCTCGCACAGATACGCAGTATTTT. Protein translation: CASSLSGARTDTQYF.